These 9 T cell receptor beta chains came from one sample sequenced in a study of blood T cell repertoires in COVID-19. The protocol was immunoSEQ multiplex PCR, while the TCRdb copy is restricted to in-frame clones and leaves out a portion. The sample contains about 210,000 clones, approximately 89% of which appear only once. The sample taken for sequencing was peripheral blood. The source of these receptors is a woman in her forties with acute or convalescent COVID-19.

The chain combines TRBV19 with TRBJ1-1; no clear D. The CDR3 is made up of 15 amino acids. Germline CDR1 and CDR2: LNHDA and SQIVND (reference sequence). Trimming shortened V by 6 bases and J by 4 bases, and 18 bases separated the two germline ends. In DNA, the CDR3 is TGTGCCAGTAGCCTCTCAAAGACCTGGAGCACTGAAGCTTTCTTT. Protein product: CASSLSKTWSTEAFF.

DNA for the CDR3: TGTGCCACCAGTGATTCCGACACGAACACTGAAGCTTTCTTT. Translating gives CATSDSDTNTEAFF. The V gene is TRBV24-1, the J gene TRBJ1-1; D is unclear. V gave up 2 bases and J gave up 1 base, with 7 bases separating them. The CDR3 has 14 residues. The V gene's germline CDR1 is KGHDR and CDR2 SFDVKD.

The CDR3 spells CASMPAGRHTEAFF. The CDR3 coding sequence is TGTGCCAGTATGCCGGCAGGGCGACACACTGAAGCTTTCTTT. V gene TRBV19 combines with J gene TRBJ1-1; D may be TRBD1 (5 bases). Germline values: CDR1 LNHDA, CDR2 SQIVND (reference sequence). This CDR3 is 14 amino acids long. V was clipped by 7 bases and J by 3 bases, with 15 bases between them.

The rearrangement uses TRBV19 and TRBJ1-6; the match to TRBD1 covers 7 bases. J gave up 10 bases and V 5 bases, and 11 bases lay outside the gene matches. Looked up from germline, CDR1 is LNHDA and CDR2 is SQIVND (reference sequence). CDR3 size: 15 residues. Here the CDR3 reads CASSPQTGFESPLHF. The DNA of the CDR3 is TGTGCCAGTAGTCCACAGACAGGGTTTGAATCACCCCTCCACTTT. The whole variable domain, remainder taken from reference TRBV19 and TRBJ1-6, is DGGITQSPKYLFRKEGQNVTLSCEQNLNHDAMYWYRQDPGQGLRLIYYSQIVNDFQKGDIAEGYSVSREKKESFPLTVTSAQKNPTAFYLCASSPQTGFESPLHFGNGTRLTVT.

The CDR3 protein is CASSLPPWRGANEQYV. Here the CDR3 DNA reads TGTGCCAGCAGCTTACCCCCCTGGCGGGGGGCCAACGAGCAGTACGTC. The chain joins TRBV7-6 to TRBJ2-7, with 8 bases aligning to TRBD2. Per germline, CDR1 SGHVS and CDR2 FNYEAQ. This CDR3 comprises 16 residues. V gave up 2 bases and J gave up 5 bases; unmatched junction bases: 11.

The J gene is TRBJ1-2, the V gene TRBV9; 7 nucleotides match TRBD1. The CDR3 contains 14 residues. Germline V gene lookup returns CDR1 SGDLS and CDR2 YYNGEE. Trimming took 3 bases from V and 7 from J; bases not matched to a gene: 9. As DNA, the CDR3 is TGTGCCAGCAGCGCGGTTGACAGGGTTAGTGGCTACACCTTC. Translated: CASSAVDRVSGYTF.

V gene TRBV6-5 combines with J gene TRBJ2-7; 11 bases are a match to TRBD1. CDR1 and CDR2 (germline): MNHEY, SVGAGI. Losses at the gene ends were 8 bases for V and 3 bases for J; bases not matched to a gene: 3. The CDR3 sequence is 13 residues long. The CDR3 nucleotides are TGTGCCAGCGGACAGGGGGCCGACTACGAGCAGTACGTC. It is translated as CASGQGADYEQYV.

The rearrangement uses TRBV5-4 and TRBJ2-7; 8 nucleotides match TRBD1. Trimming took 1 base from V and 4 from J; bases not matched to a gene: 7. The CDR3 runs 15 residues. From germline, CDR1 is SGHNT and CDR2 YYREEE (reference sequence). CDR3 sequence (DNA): TGTGCCAGCAGCTTGTCGGGACAGGCCGCTTACGAGCAGTACGTC. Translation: CASSLSGQAAYEQYV.

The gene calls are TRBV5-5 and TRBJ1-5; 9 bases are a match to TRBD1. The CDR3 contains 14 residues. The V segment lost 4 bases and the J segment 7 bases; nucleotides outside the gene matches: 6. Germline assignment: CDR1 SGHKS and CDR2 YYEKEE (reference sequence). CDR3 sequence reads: CASSRGQGEQPQHF. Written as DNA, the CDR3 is TGTGCCAGCAGCCGGGGACAGGGTGAACAGCCCCAGCATTTT.